This TCR beta chain is from a study of cytomegalovirus exposure and HLA in healthy donors. With 0 bases clipped from V and 8 bases from J, the junction kept 9 bases outside the gene matches. Germline loops: CDR1 LGHNA, CDR2 YSLEER. There are 16 residues in the CDR3. To note about this clone: As yet, its antigen is unknown.

The repertoire was sequenced with immunoSEQ multiplex PCR; TCRdb's copy has only in-frame clones and lacks some. The top ten clones hold 2% to 3% of a sample with about 250,000 clones, about 86% of them seen once. Regarding the study as a whole: The TCR clusters that emerged in the first cohort tended, a later analysis found, to co-occur in the 120 or so validation repertoires. A list of 150 to 200 TCR beta chains associated with cytomegalovirus was given. Specificity of three CMV-associated chains for CMV antigens was verified in vitro.

J is TRBJ1-3 and V is TRBV4-3; 8 nucleotides line up with TRBD1. This receptor was taken from a man between 18 and 35 years old in good health and CMV-seronegative. The sample was PBMCs. The CDR3 is CASSQDPGQAVDTIYF. The CDR3 DNA follows: TGCGCCAGCAGCCAAGATCCGGGACAGGCGGTGGACACCATATATTTT.